The clone carrying this T cell receptor beta chain was seen more than once but under ten times. This sample is part of a study of blood T cell repertoires in COVID-19. Study-wide context: In each case, the material was cDNA or gDNA derived from T cells, B-cell-depleted T cells, or PBMCs.

Profiled with immunoSEQ multiplex PCR; TCRdb holds only in-frame clones, not every one. This sample yields about 120,000 clones, of which around 85% are seen a single time; under 4% belongs to the top ten. Germline lookup yields CDR1 SGDLS and CDR2 YYNGEE. The CDR3 sequence is 14 residues long. Trimming took 4 bases from V and 7 from J; bases not matched to a gene: 8. This chain links TRBV9 with TRBJ2-1, with 7 bases identical to TRBD2. Sequences were obtained from peripheral blood. This receptor was identified in a man in his 60s with acute or convalescent COVID-19. CDR3 coding DNA: TGTGCCAGCAGCCAGGGAGGGCCGAAGAATGAGCAGTTCTTC. It specifies CASSQGGPKNEQFF.